Here is one TCR beta chain with its context. The sample is drawn from a study of T cells after yellow fever vaccination. The J segment lost 0 bases and the V segment lost 4 bases, leaving 4 bases of the junction unmatched. Germline V lookup: CDR1 SGHRS, CDR2 YFSETQ. This CDR3 is built from 15 residues. Using its own MiXCR run on the 5' RACE reads, TCRdb lists one record per CDR3 protein. The sample has nearly 300,000 distinct CDR3 sequences, roughly 8.7% seen once. The J gene is TRBJ1-3, the V gene TRBV5-1; 7 bases map to TRBD1. The clonotype was recovered from a man aged 18 to 35 who received the YFV17D yellow fever vaccine. Material: CD4+ T cells sorted from PBMCs, obtained 5 days after the yellow fever booster vaccination. In DNA form, the CDR3 reads TGCGCCAGCAGCGGGGGGACAGTCTCTGGAAACACCATATATTTT. Translating gives CASSGGTVSGNTIYF.